The 14 T cell receptor beta chains presented below share a single source sample, sequenced in a study of T-cell reconstitution after alpha-beta-depleted transplantation in children. During its preparation, the TCRbeta library received unique molecular identifiers. TCRdb passed the PCR reads through MiXCR, listing each CDR3 protein once. The sample holds about 110,000 distinct CDR3 sequences; 5% to 8% are singletons and the top ten take roughly 24%. Source: PBMCs, mostly from graft donor cells, taken 360 days after TCRalphabeta/CD19-depleted stem cell transplant. These TCRs come from a male patient between 2 and 15 years old who had a stem cell transplant for acute lymphoblastic leukemia, so the T cells may come from the graft donor.

In this sample, this clonotype turned up many times. V and J are TRBV28 and TRBJ1-1, with D perhaps TRBD1 (6 bases). Germline CDR1 reads MDHEN; CDR2 reads SYDVKM. The CDR3 is 17 residues long. Trimming left V 5 bases short and J 4 bases short, with 23 bases between. The CDR3 bases are TGTGCCAGCAGTCGGGGGGGGGACAACCCACGGGGCACTGAAGCTTTCTTT. Protein sequence: CASSRGGDNPRGTEAFF.

The sample holds a few counts of this clonotype. The chain links TRBV6-5 to TRBJ2-5; D possibly corresponds to TRBD1 (6 bases). Germline CDR1 reads MNHEY; CDR2 reads SVGAGI. The germline V and J ends were trimmed by 0 bases and 2 bases, with 16 bases remaining between them. This CDR3 is 17 amino acids long. The CDR3 coding sequence is TGTGCCAGCAGTTACTCGATGGGGGACACTTTTCAAGAGACCCAGTACTTC. Protein: CASSYSMGDTFQETQYF.

Many counts were recorded for this clonotype. The rearrangement joins TRBV4-3 to TRBJ2-2, with D perhaps TRBD2 (7 bases). The CDR3 is 16 residues long. CDR1 and CDR2 (germline): LGHNA, YSLEER. Trimming shortened V by 0 bases and J by 5 bases, and 13 bases separated the two germline ends. The CDR3 loop is CASSQDHGGPTGELFF. The CDR3, as DNA: TGCGCCAGCAGCCAAGATCACGGGGGGCCAACCGGGGAGCTGTTTTTT.

There are many counts of this clonotype. The chain carries TRBV27 and TRBJ2-7; D remains unclear. The CDR3 sequence is 13 residues long. Trimming cost V 5 bases and J 1 base, with 9 bases left between them. Per germline, CDR1 MNHEY and CDR2 SMNVEV (reference sequence). CDR3 nucleotides: TGTGCCAGCAGTGGGGTACTATCCTACGAGCAGTACTTC. It specifies CASSGVLSYEQYF.

This clonotype was counted ten times or more. V usage is TRBV9 and J usage is TRBJ2-7; D possibly corresponds to TRBD2 (6 bases). Germline values: CDR1 SGDLS, CDR2 YYNGEE. The V end was cut by 6 bases, the J end by 6 bases, with 19 bases between. The CDR3 is 14 amino acids. In DNA form, the CDR3 reads TGTGCCAGCACCCCCACGACTAGACCGGGCGAGCAGTACTTC. The encoded protein is CASTPTTRPGEQYF.

This clonotype showed up just a few times. The CDR3 nucleotides read TGTGCCAGCAGCTTAGAGGCCCAAGAGACCCAGTACTTC. Amino acid sequence: CASSLEAQETQYF. This chain joins TRBV11-2 and TRBJ2-5; no clear D. With 0 bases removed from V and 1 base from J, the gap between germline ends came to 3 bases. This CDR3 region has 13 residues. Germline V gives CDR1 SGHAT, CDR2 FQNNGV.

This clonotype has at least ten counts. The chain employs TRBV7-9 and TRBJ1-2; the D gene is possibly TRBD1 (6 bases). V was clipped by 7 bases and J by 0 bases, with 12 bases between them. CDR3 length equals 14 residues. Germline V gene sequence: CDR1 SEHNR, CDR2 FQNEAQ (reference sequence). CDR3 in amino acids: CASKTDRPNYGYTF. Here the CDR3 DNA reads TGTGCCAGCAAGACGGACAGACCTAACTATGGCTACACCTTC.

This sequence joins TRBV6-5 and TRBJ2-3; D may be TRBD1 (7 bases). The germline gives CDR1 MNHEY, CDR2 SVGAGI. The V gene lost 2 bases and the J gene lost 2 bases, with 14 bases spanning the gap. The CDR3 runs to 16 residues. The CDR3, as DNA: TGTGCCAGCAGTTACAACGGACAGGACTACACAGATACGCAGTATTTT. It is translated as CASSYNGQDYTDTQYF.

This clonotype was recorded many times. The rearrangement uses TRBV29-1 and TRBJ2-3; 12 bases align to TRBD2. V gave up 7 bases and J gave up 2 bases; unmatched junction bases: 13. The germline V gene has CDR1 SQVTM and CDR2 ANQGSEA. This CDR3 contains 17 residues. CDR3: CSADGLAGGWDTDTQYF. The DNA for the CDR3 is TGCAGCGCCGATGGGCTAGCGGGAGGGTGGGACACAGATACGCAGTATTTT.

This clonotype came up many times. This sequence joins TRBV7-3 and TRBJ2-5; 8 nucleotides align to TRBD1. The V gene end was trimmed by 5 bases and the J gene end by 4 bases; junction bases not matched to a gene: 3. CDR1 and CDR2 from the germline V gene are SGHTA and FQGTGA. The CDR3 length is 13 residues. The CDR3 spells CASSKQGGETQYF. CDR3 sequence (DNA): TGTGCCAGCAGCAAACAGGGGGGAGAGACCCAGTACTTC.

This clonotype was picked up many times. The CDR3 region has the DNA TGCGCCAGCAGCCAGACTAGCTTACCTACTAGCACAGATACGCAGTATTTT. Translating gives CASSQTSLPTSTDTQYF. This sequence joins TRBV5-1 and TRBJ2-3; 7 bases fit TRBD2. CDR1 is SGHRS, CDR2 YFSETQ, per germline. Trimming cost V 4 bases and J 0 bases; bases outside gene matches: 11. The CDR3 sequence is 17 residues long.

This clonotype occurred many times. J is TRBJ2-3 and V is TRBV3-1; tentative D call: TRBD2 (6 bases). With 6 bases removed from V and 0 bases from J, the gap between germline ends came to 19 bases. Germline V gene lookup returns CDR1 LGHDT and CDR2 YNNKEL (reference sequence). The length of the CDR3 is 17 residues. The CDR3 DNA reads TGTGCCAGCAGGAAAGGGAGGACGGGCTCAAGCACAGATACGCAGTATTTT. Residues: CASRKGRTGSSTDTQYF.

The chain uses TRBV20-1 and TRBJ1-5; D unclear. CDR3 length: 15 amino acids. Per germline, CDR1 DFQATT and CDR2 SNEGSKA (reference sequence). V was shortened by 5 bases and J by 0 bases, with 14 bases between the two germline ends. CDR3 amino acids: CSAPPQTYSNQPQHF. As DNA, the CDR3 is TGCAGTGCTCCCCCGCAGACCTATAGCAATCAGCCCCAGCATTTT.

This clonotype was recorded a few times. V gene TRBV6-2 or TRBV6-3 combines with J gene TRBJ1-4; D gene ambiguous. Germline V CDR1 and CDR2: MNHEY, SVGEGT. The ends were cut back, 4 bases at V and 10 bases at J, with 10 bases in the middle. CDR3 length equals 12 residues. The CDR3 DNA reads TGTGCCAGCAGTTCTGCTGCTGGAAAACTGTTTTTT. Translating gives CASSSAAGKLFF.